A single sample gave rise to the 17 T cell receptor beta chains below, sequenced in a study of blood T cells in healthy people across ages. Combining a sample-barcoded 5' primer with a J-beta primer mix, a second PCR ran for 7 to 11 cycles. TCRdb itself ran the 5' RACE reads through MiXCR, one entry per CDR3 protein. The data show about 1.5 million distinct CDR3 sequences, with around 39% seen just once and 7.9% held by the top ten. The sequencing input was blood. These TCRs come from a woman younger than 35 in good health.

V and J are TRBV27 and TRBJ1-1; D gene uncertain. The CDR3 consists of 17 residues. V gave up 4 bases and J gave up 0 bases, with 18 bases separating them. Germline V gene data show CDR1 as MNHEY and CDR2 as SMNVEV (reference sequence). The CDR3 loop reads CASSSLDGRRLNTEAFF. CDR3 DNA sequence: TGTGCCAGCAGTTCCTTGGACGGGAGGAGATTGAACACTGAAGCTTTCTTT.

There are a few counts of this clonotype. The chain links TRBV7-9 to TRBJ2-7, with D hard to call. CDR1 and CDR2 from the germline V gene are SEHNR and FQNEAQ (reference sequence). Trimming cost V 1 base and J 3 bases, with 7 bases left between them. The CDR3 loop spans 13 amino acids. The DNA of the CDR3 is TGTGCCAGCAGCTTAGTTCCCGGCTACGAGCAGTACTTC. Encoded protein: CASSLVPGYEQYF.

Details on this clonotype: Germline is not matched at one junction end, which may reflect a read error. J is TRBJ1-2 and V is TRBV2; maybe TRBD1 (5 bases). CDR1 SNHLY and CDR2 FYNNEI come from the germline V gene. CDR3 length: 14 residues. The CDR3 here is CASSEQGLNDGYTF. The CDR3 DNA sequence: TGTGCCAGCAGTGAACAGGGCCTTAACGATGGCTACACCTTC.

This clonotype was seen a few times. This sequence joins TRBV28 and TRBJ1-6; 7 bases line up with TRBD1. V was clipped by 5 bases and J by 4 bases; unmatched bases: 11. Germline V gene sequence: CDR1 MDHEN, CDR2 SYDVKM. The CDR3 loop spans 17 amino acids. The CDR3 reads CASSAPGQLGYNSPLHF. The CDR3 nucleotides read TGTGCCAGCAGTGCTCCGGGACAGCTGGGGTATAATTCACCCCTCCACTTT.

This clonotype was recorded a few times. This sequence joins TRBV20-1 and TRBJ2-1; 7 nucleotides match TRBD1. The V segment lost 5 bases and the J segment 4 bases; nucleotides outside the gene matches: 11. CDR1 and CDR2 (germline): DFQATT, SNEGSKA (reference sequence). The CDR3 covers 15 residues. CDR3 sequence: CSAPETGQGYNEQFF. The CDR3 DNA reads as TGCAGTGCTCCTGAGACAGGGCAGGGGTACAATGAGCAGTTCTTC.

This clonotype turned up a few times. The chain links TRBV29-1 to TRBJ2-3; D assignment may be TRBD1 or TRBD2 (5 bases each). Germline-derived CDR1 and CDR2 are SQVTM and ANQGSEA. This CDR3 has 13 residues. Trimming cost V 5 bases and J 1 base, with 10 bases left between them. The CDR3 DNA follows: TGCAGCGTTACCGGGGCTGGCACAGATACGCAGTATTTT. Its translation is CSVTGAGTDTQYF.

The sample holds a few counts of this clonotype. One end of the junction varies from germline; a read error may be responsible. This chain links TRBV2 with TRBJ2-4; D ambiguous. This CDR3 comprises 8 residues. Per germline, CDR1 SNHLY and CDR2 FYNNEI. CDR3 nucleotide sequence: TGTGCCAGAAACATTCAGTACTTC. It translates to CARNIQYF.

This clonotype was detected a few times. The chain uses TRBV20-1 and TRBJ2-3; 8 bases map to TRBD2. The CDR3 has 15 residues. Germline trimming cut 6 bases from V and 5 bases from J; bases unmatched to any gene: 13. Germline V gene data show CDR1 as DFQATT and CDR2 as SNEGSKA (reference sequence). In DNA form, the CDR3 reads TGCAGTGCAATACCCGTAGTAGCGGGAAAAGATACGCAGTATTTT. Protein sequence: CSAIPVVAGKDTQYF.

The rearrangement joins TRBV5-1 to TRBJ2-1, with 9 bases identical to TRBD1. J gave up 7 bases and V 1 base, and 12 bases lay outside the gene matches. The CDR3 has 17 amino acids. Germline V CDR1 and CDR2: SGHRS, YFSETQ. CDR3 in amino acids: CASSLTGTGFFDNEQFF. The CDR3, as DNA: TGCGCCAGCAGCTTGACCGGGACAGGGTTCTTCGATAATGAGCAGTTCTTC.

The rearrangement links TRBV13 to TRBJ1-2; TRBD1 agrees at 9 bases. Trimming took 5 bases from V and 2 from J; bases not matched to a gene: 12. CDR1 is PRHDT, CDR2 FYEKMQ, per germline (reference sequence). The CDR3 runs to 17 residues. Here the CDR3 DNA reads TGTGCCAGCAGCCCGGTTAGGGACAGGGATCAGAACTATGGCTACACCTTC. As protein: CASSPVRDRDQNYGYTF.

The rearrangement uses TRBV7-2 and TRBJ2-5, with TRBD2 matching 11 bases. The J call may be wrong; the DNA end is better matched by TRBJ2-7. This CDR3 has 16 residues. Germline assignment: CDR1 SGHTA and CDR2 FQGNSA. The DNA of the CDR3 is TGTGCCAGCAGCTTCTGGACTAGCGGGTTTGATTTCGAGCAGTACTTC. Its translation: CASSFWTSGFDFEQYF.

Turning to this clonotype: Germline is not matched at one junction end, which may reflect a read error. The chain employs TRBV7-9 and TRBJ2-1; D ambiguous. The J call may be in error: the DNA end matches TRBJ2-7 better. This CDR3 contains 12 residues. The germline gives CDR1 SEHNR, CDR2 FQNEAQ (reference sequence). Written as DNA, the CDR3 is TGTACCAGCAGCTGGTTTGGGGATGAGCAGTACTTC. Amino acids: CTSSWFGDEQYF.

The chain employs TRBV12-3 or TRBV12-4 and TRBJ2-1; 9 nucleotides agree with TRBD2. V lost 1 base and J lost 6; bases outside the gene matches: 4. The CDR3 has 15 amino acids. CDR3 sequence reads: CASSLDASGVNEQFF. CDR3 sequence (DNA): TGTGCCAGCAGTTTAGATGCTAGCGGGGTCAATGAGCAGTTCTTC.

In this sample, this clonotype turned up many times. The chain recombines TRBV9 with TRBJ2-3; D might be TRBD2 (6 bases). The V gene lost 4 bases and the J gene lost 3 bases, with 9 bases spanning the gap. The CDR3 runs 13 residues. CDR1 is SGDLS, CDR2 YYNGEE, per germline. CDR3 in DNA: TGTGCCAGCAGCCCGGGACTTACAGATACGCAGTATTTT. It specifies CASSPGLTDTQYF. Full variable domain (outside the CDR3, taken from reference TRBV9 and TRBJ2-3): DSGVTQTPKHLITATGQRVTLRCSPRSGDLSVYWYQQSLDQGLQFLIQYYNGEERAKGNILERFSAQQFPDLHSELNLSSLELGDSALYFCASSPGLTDTQYFGPGTRLTVL.

This clonotype turned up a few times. The rearrangement links TRBV6-6 to TRBJ2-1; D perhaps matches TRBD2 (5 bases). V lost 6 bases and J lost 0, with 12 bases in between. This CDR3 is built from 15 residues. Germline lookup yields CDR1 MNHNY and CDR2 SVGAGI (reference sequence). CDR3 protein: CASREGPSSYNEQFF. The DNA of the CDR3 is TGTGCCAGCAGAGAGGGTCCAAGCTCCTACAATGAGCAGTTCTTC.

This clonotype has more than one count but fewer than ten. The chain combines TRBV6-5 with TRBJ2-5; 7 bases match TRBD1. The CDR3 is 11 amino acids. Germline CDR1 reads MNHEY; CDR2 reads SVGAGI. The J segment lost 9 bases and the V segment lost 7 bases, leaving 5 bases of the junction unmatched. CDR3 sequence: CASNRGQAQYF. For the CDR3, the DNA is TGTGCCAGCAACAGAGGACAGGCCCAGTACTTC.

The V gene is TRBV5-1, the J gene TRBJ2-2; 8 bases match TRBD2. This CDR3 comprises 16 residues. Trimming took 5 bases from V and 5 from J; bases not matched to a gene: 11. Germline CDR1 and CDR2: SGHRS and YFSETQ. The CDR3 reads CASRRTGTSGTGELFF. CDR3 DNA: TGCGCCAGCAGGCGAACCGGGACTAGTGGAACCGGGGAGCTGTTTTTT. The whole variable domain, remainder taken from reference TRBV5-1 and TRBJ2-2, is KAGVTQTPRYLIKTRGQQVTLSCSPISGHRSVSWYQQTPGQGLQFLFEYFSETQRNKGNFPGRFSGRQFSNSRSEMNVSTLELGDSALYLCASRRTGTSGTGELFFGEGSRLTVL.